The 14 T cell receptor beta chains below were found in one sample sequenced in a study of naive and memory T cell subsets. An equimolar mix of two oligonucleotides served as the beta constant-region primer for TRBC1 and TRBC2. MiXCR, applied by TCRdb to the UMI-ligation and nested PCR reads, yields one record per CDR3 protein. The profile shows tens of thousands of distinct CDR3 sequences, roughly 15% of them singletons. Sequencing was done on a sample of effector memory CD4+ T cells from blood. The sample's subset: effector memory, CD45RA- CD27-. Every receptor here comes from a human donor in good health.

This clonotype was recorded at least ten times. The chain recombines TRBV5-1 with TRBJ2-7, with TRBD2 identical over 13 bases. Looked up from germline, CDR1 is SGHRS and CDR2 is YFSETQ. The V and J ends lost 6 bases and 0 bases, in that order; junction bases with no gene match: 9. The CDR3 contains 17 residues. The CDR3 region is CASTLTSGRLISYEQYF. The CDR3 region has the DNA TGCGCCAGCACCCTGACTAGCGGGAGGCTAATCTCCTACGAGCAGTACTTC. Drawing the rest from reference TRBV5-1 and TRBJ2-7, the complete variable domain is KAGVTQTPRYLIKTRGQQVTLSCSPISGHRSVSWYQQTPGQGLQFLFEYFSETQRNKGNFPGRFSGRQFSNSRSEMNVSTLELGDSALYLCASTLTSGRLISYEQYFGPGTRLTVT.

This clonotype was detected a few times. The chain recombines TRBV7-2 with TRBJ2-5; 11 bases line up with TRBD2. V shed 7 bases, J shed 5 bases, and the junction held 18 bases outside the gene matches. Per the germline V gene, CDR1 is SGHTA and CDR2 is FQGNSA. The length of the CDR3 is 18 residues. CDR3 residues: CASTLRGVLAGVYETQYF. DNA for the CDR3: TGTGCCAGCACCCTCAGGGGAGTACTAGCGGGAGTTTATGAGACCCAGTACTTC.

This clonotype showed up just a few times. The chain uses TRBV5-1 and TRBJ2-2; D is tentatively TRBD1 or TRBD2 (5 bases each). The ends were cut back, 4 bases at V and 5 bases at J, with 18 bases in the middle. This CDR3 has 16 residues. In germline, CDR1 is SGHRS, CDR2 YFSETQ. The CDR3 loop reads CASSPGTVSGTGELFF. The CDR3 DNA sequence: TGCGCCAGCAGCCCGGGAACGGTGTCAGGGACCGGGGAGCTGTTTTTT.

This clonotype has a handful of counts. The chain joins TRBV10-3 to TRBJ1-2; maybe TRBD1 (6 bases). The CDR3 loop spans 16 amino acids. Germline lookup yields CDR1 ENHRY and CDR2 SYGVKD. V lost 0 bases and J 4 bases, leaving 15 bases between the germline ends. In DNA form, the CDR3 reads TGTGCCATCAGTGAGTCTCCGGGGGCAGGCGCCTATGGCTACACCTTC. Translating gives CAISESPGAGAYGYTF.

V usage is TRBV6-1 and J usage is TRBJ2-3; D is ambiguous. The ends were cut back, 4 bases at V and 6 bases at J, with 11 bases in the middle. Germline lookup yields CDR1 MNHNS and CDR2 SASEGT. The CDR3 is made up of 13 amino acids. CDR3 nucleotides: TGTGCCAGCAGTGCAGATTACCGGGATACGCAGTATTTT. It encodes CASSADYRDTQYF.

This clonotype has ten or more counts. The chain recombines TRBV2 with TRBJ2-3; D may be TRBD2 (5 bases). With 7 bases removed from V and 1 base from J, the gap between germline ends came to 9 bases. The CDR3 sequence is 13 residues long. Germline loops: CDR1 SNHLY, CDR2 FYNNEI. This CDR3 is CASTGLGTDTQYF. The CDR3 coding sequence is TGTGCCAGCACCGGACTGGGCACAGATACGCAGTATTTT.

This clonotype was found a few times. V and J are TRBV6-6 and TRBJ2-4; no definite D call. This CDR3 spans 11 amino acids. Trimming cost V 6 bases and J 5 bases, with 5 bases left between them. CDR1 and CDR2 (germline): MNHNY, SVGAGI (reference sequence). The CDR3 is CASRTENIQYF. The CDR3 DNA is TGTGCCAGCAGGACGGAAAACATTCAGTACTTC.

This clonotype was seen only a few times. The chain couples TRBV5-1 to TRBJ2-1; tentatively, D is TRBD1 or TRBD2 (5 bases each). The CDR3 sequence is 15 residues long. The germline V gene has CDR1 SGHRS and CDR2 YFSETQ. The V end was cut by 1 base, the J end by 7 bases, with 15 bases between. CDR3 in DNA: TGCGCCAGCAGCTTGTCACTAGGGGCAGGGAATGAGCAGTTCTTC. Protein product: CASSLSLGAGNEQFF. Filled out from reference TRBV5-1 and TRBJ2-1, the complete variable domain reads KAGVTQTPRYLIKTRGQQVTLSCSPISGHRSVSWYQQTPGQGLQFLFEYFSETQRNKGNFPGRFSGRQFSNSRSEMNVSTLELGDSALYLCASSLSLGAGNEQFFGPGTRLTVL.

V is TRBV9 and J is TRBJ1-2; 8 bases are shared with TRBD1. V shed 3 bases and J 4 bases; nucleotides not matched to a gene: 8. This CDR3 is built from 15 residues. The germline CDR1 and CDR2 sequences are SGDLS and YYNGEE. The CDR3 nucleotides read TGTGCCAGCAGCGATCTCCCCAGGGGGCTCTATGGCTACACCTTC. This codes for CASSDLPRGLYGYTF.

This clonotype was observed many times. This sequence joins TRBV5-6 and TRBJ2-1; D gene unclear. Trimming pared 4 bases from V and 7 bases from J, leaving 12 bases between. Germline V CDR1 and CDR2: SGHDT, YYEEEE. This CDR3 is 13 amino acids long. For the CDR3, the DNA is TGTGCCAGCAGCCTCCCCAGTGTTAATGAGCAGTTCTTC. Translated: CASSLPSVNEQFF. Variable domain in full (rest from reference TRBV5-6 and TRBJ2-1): DAGVTQSPTHLIKTRGQQVTLRCSPKSGHDTVSWYQQALGQGPQFIFQYYEEEERQRGNFPDRFSGHQFPNYSSELNVNALLLGDSALYLCASSLPSVNEQFFGPGTRLTVL.

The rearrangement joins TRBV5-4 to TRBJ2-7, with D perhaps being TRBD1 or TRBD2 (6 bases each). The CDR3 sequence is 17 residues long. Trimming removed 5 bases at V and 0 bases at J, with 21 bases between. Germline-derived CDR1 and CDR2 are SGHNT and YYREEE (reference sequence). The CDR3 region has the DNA TGTGCCAGCAGTCGCGGGACATCAACGGGCAGCTCCTACGAGCAGTACTTC. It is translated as CASSRGTSTGSSYEQYF.

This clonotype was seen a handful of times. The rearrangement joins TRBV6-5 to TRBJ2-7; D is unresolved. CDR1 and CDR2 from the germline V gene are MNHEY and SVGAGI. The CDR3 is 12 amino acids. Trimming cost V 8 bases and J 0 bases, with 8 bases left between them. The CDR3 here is CASGSSSYEQYF. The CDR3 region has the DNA TGTGCCAGCGGCAGTTCCTCCTACGAGCAGTACTTC.

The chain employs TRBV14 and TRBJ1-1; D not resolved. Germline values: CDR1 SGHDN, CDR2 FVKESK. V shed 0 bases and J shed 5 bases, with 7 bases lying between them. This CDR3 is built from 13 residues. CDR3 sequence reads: CASSQEPITEAFF. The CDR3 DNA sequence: TGTGCCAGCAGCCAAGAACCGATAACTGAAGCTTTCTTT.

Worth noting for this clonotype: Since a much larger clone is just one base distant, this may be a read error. The CDR3 sequence is CSAAGTVYESRALQYF. The CDR3 DNA reads TGCAGTGCAGCAGGGACTGTATACGAGAGCAGGGCCTTACAGTACTTC. The chain has TRBV20-1 and TRBJ2-7, with D perhaps TRBD2 (6 bases). With 6 bases removed from V and 10 bases from J, the gap between germline ends came to 31 bases. The CDR3 is made up of 16 amino acids. Germline CDR1 DFQATT, CDR2 SNEGSKA (reference sequence).